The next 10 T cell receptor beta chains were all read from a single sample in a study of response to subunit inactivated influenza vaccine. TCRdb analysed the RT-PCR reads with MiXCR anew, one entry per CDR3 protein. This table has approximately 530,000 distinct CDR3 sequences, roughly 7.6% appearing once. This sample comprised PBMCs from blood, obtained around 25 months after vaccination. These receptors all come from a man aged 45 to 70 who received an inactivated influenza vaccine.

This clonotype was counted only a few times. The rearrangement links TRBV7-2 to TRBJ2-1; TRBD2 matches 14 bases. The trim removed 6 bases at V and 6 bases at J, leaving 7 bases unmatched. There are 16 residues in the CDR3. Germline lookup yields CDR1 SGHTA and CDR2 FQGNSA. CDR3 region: CASSTKTSGGANEQFF. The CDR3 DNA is TGTGCCAGCAGTACCAAGACTAGCGGGGGGGCCAATGAGCAGTTCTTC.

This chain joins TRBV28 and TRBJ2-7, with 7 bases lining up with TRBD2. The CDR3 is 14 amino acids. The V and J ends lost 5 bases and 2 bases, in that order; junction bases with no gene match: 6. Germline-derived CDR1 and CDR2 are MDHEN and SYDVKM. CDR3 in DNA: TGTGCCAGCAGTCCGACTAGCATTACCTACGAGCAGTACTTC. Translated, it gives CASSPTSITYEQYF.

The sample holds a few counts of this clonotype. CDR3 residues: CASSSQNFDRAHGYTF. The CDR3 DNA reads as TGTGCCAGCAGCTCCCAAAACTTCGACAGGGCCCATGGCTACACCTTC. This chain connects TRBV7-9 to TRBJ1-2; 7 bases line up with TRBD1. The CDR3 loop spans 16 amino acids. J was trimmed by 6 bases and V by 4 bases; bases with no gene match: 14. Germline CDR1 reads SEHNR; CDR2 reads FQNEAQ (reference sequence).

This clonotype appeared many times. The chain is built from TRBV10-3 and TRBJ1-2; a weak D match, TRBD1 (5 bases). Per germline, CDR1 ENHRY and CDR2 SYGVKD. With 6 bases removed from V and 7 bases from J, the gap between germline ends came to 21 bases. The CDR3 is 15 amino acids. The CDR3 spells CAISPGTTFYSGYTF. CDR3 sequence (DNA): TGTGCCATCAGCCCCGGGACTACTTTCTATTCTGGCTACACCTTC.

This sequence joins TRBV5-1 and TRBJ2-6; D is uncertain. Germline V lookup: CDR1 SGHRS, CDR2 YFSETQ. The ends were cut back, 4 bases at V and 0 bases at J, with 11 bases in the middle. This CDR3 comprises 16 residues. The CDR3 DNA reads TGCGCCAGCAGCATGGACCGTGGCTCTGGGGCCAACGTCCTGACTTTC. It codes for CASSMDRGSGANVLTF.

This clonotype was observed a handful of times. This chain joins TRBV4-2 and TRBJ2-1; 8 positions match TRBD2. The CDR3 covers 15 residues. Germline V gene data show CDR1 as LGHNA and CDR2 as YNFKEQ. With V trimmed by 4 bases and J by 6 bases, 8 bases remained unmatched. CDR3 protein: CASSLISGTSNEQFF. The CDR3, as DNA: TGTGCCAGCAGCCTAATTAGCGGGACCTCCAATGAGCAGTTCTTC.

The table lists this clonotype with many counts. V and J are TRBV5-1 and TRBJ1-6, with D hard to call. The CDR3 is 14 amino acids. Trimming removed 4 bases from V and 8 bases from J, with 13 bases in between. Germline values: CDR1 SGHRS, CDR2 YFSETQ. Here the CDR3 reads CASSPAHRDSPLHF. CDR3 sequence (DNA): TGCGCCAGCAGCCCCGCTCATCGAGATTCACCCCTCCACTTT.

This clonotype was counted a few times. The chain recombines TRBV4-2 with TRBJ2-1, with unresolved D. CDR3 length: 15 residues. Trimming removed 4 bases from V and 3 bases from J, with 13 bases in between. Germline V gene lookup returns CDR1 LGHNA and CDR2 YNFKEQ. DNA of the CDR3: TGTGCCAGCAGCCCTTCGGCCGACATCTACAATGAGCAGTTCTTC. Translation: CASSPSADIYNEQFF.

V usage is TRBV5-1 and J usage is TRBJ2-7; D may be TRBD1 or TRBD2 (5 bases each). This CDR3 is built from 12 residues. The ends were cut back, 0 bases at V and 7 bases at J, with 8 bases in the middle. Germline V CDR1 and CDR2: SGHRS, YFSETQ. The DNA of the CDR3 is TGCGCCAGCAGCTTGGGAGGGGCGGAGCAGTACTTC. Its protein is CASSLGGAEQYF.

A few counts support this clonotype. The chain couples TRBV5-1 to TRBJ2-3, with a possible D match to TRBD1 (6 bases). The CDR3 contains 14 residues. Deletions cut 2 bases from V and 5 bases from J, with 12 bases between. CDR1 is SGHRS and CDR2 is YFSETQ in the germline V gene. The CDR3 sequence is CASSFTGYEDTQYF. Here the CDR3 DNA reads TGCGCCAGCAGCTTTACAGGGTATGAAGATACGCAGTATTTT.